The clone carrying this TCR beta chain appeared a few times. Its antigen is unknown. Template material for amplifying TCR beta CDR3 regions consisted of RNA transcripts. Using the HTBI primer set, a first-round RT-PCR was run on the TCR CDR3. TCRdb re-called the multiplex PCR reads through MiXCR, storing one row per CDR3 protein. The sample has 620,000 or so distinct CDR3 sequences, more than 12% seen once; the top ten hold around 12%. Patients having uncontrolled infection, another autoimmune disease, pregnancy or lactation were not included. Germline CDR1 ENHRY, CDR2 SYGVKD. The CDR3 extends over 15 amino acids. Germline trimming cut 5 bases from V and 1 base from J; bases unmatched to any gene: 7. These data come from a study of T cells in Graves' hyperthyroidism and ophthalmopathy. Study-wide results and caveats: Most thyroid clonotypes expanded above 0.001 were also detected in blood.

The receptor was derived from a woman aged 50 to 60 with Graves' ophthalmopathy. J is TRBJ1-1 and V is TRBV10-3, with 7 bases lining up with TRBD1. The material sequenced was blood. The CDR3 sequence: CAISPSGQENTEAFF. In nucleotides, the CDR3 is TGTGCCATCAGTCCCAGCGGACAGGAGAACACTGAAGCTTTCTTT.